This entry lists 29 T cell receptor beta chains sequenced from one sample in a study of CD8+CD57+ T cells in acquired aplastic anemia. Patients included in sequencing had previously demonstrated CD8+CD57+ cell expansion by flow cytometry. According to the study, genomic DNA was the template for TCR beta VDJ and CDR3 profiling. One entry per CDR3 protein results from TCRdb running MiXCR on the reads. The data show about 160,000 distinct CDR3 sequences, less than 60% seen once. Input material: sorted CD4+, CD8+, or CD8+CD57+ T cells (not recorded which) from PBMCs. The source is a human donor with aplastic anemia.

This clonotype was seen many times. The V call is TRBV7-8, the J call TRBJ1-3, with 8 bases aligning to TRBD1. The V segment lost 11 bases and the J segment 2 bases; nucleotides outside the gene matches: 8. The CDR3 length is 14 residues. Germline V gives CDR1 SGHVS, CDR2 FQNEAQ. This CDR3 reads CASEATGAGNTIYF. The CDR3 DNA follows: TGTGCCTCAGAGGCGACAGGGGCTGGAAACACCATATATTTT.

This clonotype was found many times. V is TRBV27 and J is TRBJ2-7; 13 bases align to TRBD2. The CDR3 contains 16 residues. The germline V gene encodes CDR1 MNHEY and CDR2 SMNVEV (reference sequence). V shed 3 bases and J 6 bases; nucleotides not matched to a gene: 8. CDR3 loop: CASSLPGTSGVLEQYF. The DNA of the CDR3 is TGTGCCAGCAGTTTGCCCGGGACTAGCGGGGTCCTCGAGCAGTACTTC.

This clonotype was detected many times. V is TRBV12-3 or TRBV12-4 and J is TRBJ2-1, with TRBD2 matching over 11 bases. Unmatched junction bases numbered 5, after V lost 6 bases and J lost 4 bases. This CDR3 comprises 15 residues. The CDR3 DNA reads as TGTGCCAGCAGCACGACTAGCGGGATTTACAATGAGCAGTTCTTC. Its translation is CASSTTSGIYNEQFF.

Many counts were recorded for this clonotype. The chain has TRBV10-3 and TRBJ2-3, with D maybe TRBD2 (5 bases). Trimming removed 2 bases at V and 4 bases at J, with 13 bases between. Germline CDR1 ENHRY, CDR2 SYGVKD. This CDR3 spans 15 amino acids. The CDR3 DNA reads TGTGCCATCAGTGAGCCGGGATCTAGTGCAGATACGCAGTATTTT. Translating gives CAISEPGSSADTQYF.

This clonotype has just a few counts. V gene TRBV10-3 combines with J gene TRBJ1-1, with D maybe TRBD1 (6 bases). CDR1 and CDR2 from the germline V gene are ENHRY and SYGVKD. V was pared by 0 bases and J by 4 bases, with 6 bases between. This CDR3 has 13 residues. CDR3 residues: CAISESGGTEAFF. The CDR3 DNA reads TGTGCCATCAGTGAGTCAGGGGGCACTGAAGCTTTCTTT.

This clonotype has at least ten counts. This rearrangement joins TRBV11-2 to TRBJ2-4; D uncertain. V lost 2 bases and J 9 bases, leaving 14 bases between the germline ends. Germline V lookup: CDR1 SGHAT, CDR2 FQNNGV. The CDR3 has 14 amino acids. CDR3 in amino acids: CASSLNRGSGIQYF. For the CDR3, the DNA is TGTGCCAGCAGCTTAAATCGCGGATCCGGCATTCAGTACTTC. Full variable domain (outside the CDR3, taken from reference TRBV11-2 and TRBJ2-4): EAGVAQSPRYKIIEKRQSVAFWCNPISGHATLYWYQQILGQGPKLLIQFQNNGVVDDSQLPKDRFSAERLKGVDSTLKIQPAKLEDSAVYLCASSLNRGSGIQYFGAGTRLSVL.

The table lists this clonotype with many counts. In DNA, the CDR3 is TGTGCCAGCAGTTCTCTCCCTGACTGGGGGCAGTACTTC. Amino acid sequence: CASSSLPDWGQYF. The rearrangement links TRBV6-5 to TRBJ2-7; D is uncertain. The CDR3 runs 13 residues. The V end was cut by 4 bases, the J end by 9 bases, with 16 bases between. Per the germline V gene, CDR1 is MNHEY and CDR2 is SVGAGI.

This clonotype was seen repeatedly, ten times or more. The rearrangement uses TRBV5-1 and TRBJ2-5; 13 nucleotides match TRBD2. V dropped 4 bases and J dropped 2; count of bases not matched to a gene: 2. CDR3 size: 15 residues. The germline CDR1 and CDR2 sequences are SGHRS and YFSETQ. CDR3 bases: TGCGCCAGCAGCACGGGACTAGCGGGGCAAGAGACCCAGTACTTC. As protein: CASSTGLAGQETQYF.

For the CDR3, the DNA is TGCGCCAGCAGCCAAGATCTCGGACTCCAAACTCACTTT. Residues: CASSQDLGLQTHF. This chain links TRBV4-3 with TRBJ1-6; D not resolved. The germline V gene has CDR1 LGHNA and CDR2 YSLEER. Trimming cost V 0 bases and J 19 bases, with 16 bases left between them. The CDR3 has 13 residues.

This rearrangement joins TRBV11-2 to TRBJ2-5; tentatively, D is TRBD2 (6 bases). The CDR3 length is 14 residues. V lost 5 bases and J 5 bases, leaving 15 bases between the germline ends. CDR1 and CDR2 from the germline V gene are SGHAT and FQNNGV. CDR3 DNA sequence: TGTGCCAGCAGCGGCGGGACCGTATACGAGACCCAGTACTTC. Amino acids: CASSGGTVYETQYF.

This clonotype was detected ten times or more. This sequence joins TRBV10-3 and TRBJ1-4; a possible D gene is TRBD1 (5 bases). The V gene's germline CDR1 is ENHRY and CDR2 SYGVKD. Trimming shortened V by 6 bases and J by 7 bases, and 15 bases separated the two germline ends. The CDR3 has 14 amino acids. The CDR3 is CAISAQRQGEKLFF. The CDR3 DNA is TGTGCCATCAGCGCTCAGCGGCAGGGTGAAAAACTGTTTTTT.

The chain couples TRBV9 to TRBJ2-1; D tentatively fits TRBD1 or TRBD2 (5 bases each). The CDR3 runs 12 residues. Trimming stripped 2 bases from V and 9 bases from J, with 9 bases between. Germline CDR1 and CDR2: SGDLS and YYNGEE. The CDR3 DNA sequence: TGTGCCAGCAGCGTGGGGGTTAGTGAGCAGTTCTTC. It codes for CASSVGVSEQFF.

This clonotype was counted ten times or more. V and J are TRBV6-5 and TRBJ2-5, with 12 positions matching TRBD2. CDR3 length: 15 residues. The germline V gene encodes CDR1 MNHEY and CDR2 SVGAGI. The ends lost 2 bases at V and 3 bases at J; junction bases unmatched: 1. In nucleotides, the CDR3 is TGTGCCAGCAGTTACCGGACTAGCGGGAAAGAGACCCAGTACTTC. Its translation is CASSYRTSGKETQYF.

The chain carries TRBV29-1 and TRBJ1-1, with no clear D. Germline CDR1 reads SQVTM; CDR2 reads ANQGSEA. V lost 3 bases and J lost 7, with 9 bases in between. The CDR3 covers 11 residues. The CDR3 here is CSVDGVSEAFF. The DNA of the CDR3 is TGCAGCGTTGATGGCGTTAGTGAAGCTTTCTTT.

The sample holds a few counts of this clonotype. V usage is TRBV30 and J usage is TRBJ1-5; a weak D match, TRBD1 (5 bases). The V end lost 0 bases, the J end lost 4 bases, and 16 bases lay between the germline ends. Germline V lookup: CDR1 GTSNPN, CDR2 SVGIG (reference sequence). The CDR3 is made up of 16 amino acids. The chain's CDR3 is CAWSVAGAGWNQPQHF. The CDR3 coding sequence is TGTGCCTGGAGTGTTGCCGGGGCGGGATGGAATCAGCCCCAGCATTTT.

This clonotype showed up many times. The CDR3 reads CASSPGTGSGNEQFF. DNA for the CDR3: TGTGCCAGCAGCCCCGGGACAGGGTCGGGGAATGAGCAGTTCTTC. V usage is TRBV4-2 and J usage is TRBJ2-1; TRBD1 matches 9 bases. V lost 4 bases and J lost 7; bases outside the gene matches: 8. In germline, CDR1 is LGHNA, CDR2 YNFKEQ. The CDR3 spans 15 residues.

The V and J genes are TRBV20-1 and TRBJ2-5, with a tentative D call TRBD2 (6 bases). The V gene lost 3 bases and the J gene lost 6 bases, with 8 bases spanning the gap. Per germline, CDR1 DFQATT and CDR2 SNEGSKA (reference sequence). The CDR3 has 11 amino acids. The CDR3 protein is CSASGSKTQYF. The CDR3 DNA reads TGCAGTGCTAGCGGGAGTAAGACCCAGTACTTC.

This clonotype appeared many times. The rearrangement uses TRBV4-1 and TRBJ2-5; 15 bases are a match to TRBD2. The V gene's germline CDR1 is MGHRA and CDR2 YSYEKL. This CDR3 has 18 amino acids. The junction had 8 bases not matched to a gene; V was cut back by 1 base and J by 5 bases. CDR3 amino acids: CASSQGGRTSGRAETQYF. CDR3 DNA: TGCGCCAGCAGCCAAGGCGGCCGGACTAGCGGGAGGGCGGAGACCCAGTACTTC.

This clonotype has ten or more counts. The gene calls are TRBV9 and TRBJ2-7; TRBD1 or TRBD2 may be the D gene (7 bases each). This CDR3 comprises 13 residues. V lost 4 bases and J 7 bases, leaving 15 bases between the germline ends. From germline, CDR1 is SGDLS and CDR2 YYNGEE. CDR3 amino acids: CASSPGGAWEQYF. The CDR3 DNA reads TGTGCCAGCAGCCCAGGGGGGGCTTGGGAGCAGTACTTC.

The chain combines TRBV4-1 with TRBJ2-7; TRBD1 matches at 8 bases. This CDR3 region has 15 residues. Germline CDR1 MGHRA, CDR2 YSYEKL. Germline trimming cut 2 bases from V and 5 bases from J; bases unmatched to any gene: 8. The CDR3 bases are TGCGCCAGCAGCCAAAGCCAGGGGGCGAACGACGAGCAGTACTTC. It codes for CASSQSQGANDEQYF.

This clonotype came up many times. The chain carries TRBV12-3 or TRBV12-4 and TRBJ2-2; a weak D match, TRBD2 (6 bases). There are 15 residues in the CDR3. Trimming cost V 3 bases and J 3 bases, with 11 bases left between them. The CDR3 bases are TGTGCCAGCAGTTTGTTTTCGGGGGACACCGGGGAGCTGTTTTTT. Translating gives CASSLFSGDTGELFF.

On this clonotype: This could be a read error, since a much larger clone is one nucleotide away. The gene calls are TRBV7-2 and TRBJ1-2; 9 nucleotides agree with TRBD1. Looked up from germline, CDR1 is SGHTA and CDR2 is FQGNSA. CDR3 size: 12 residues. CDR3 bases: TGTGCCAGTACAGGGGGCTCTTATGGCCACACCTTC. It encodes CASTGGSYGHTF.

The chain carries TRBV9 and TRBJ2-7, with D possibly matching TRBD2 (6 bases). This CDR3 spans 15 amino acids. Germline assignment: CDR1 SGDLS and CDR2 YYNGEE. V shed 0 bases and J shed 2 bases, with 12 bases lying between them. The CDR3 DNA follows: TGTGCCAGCAGCGTAGATGCTAGCGAGGCCTACGAGCAGTACTTC. Translating gives CASSVDASEAYEQYF.

This clonotype was seen at least ten times. V and J are TRBV7-9 and TRBJ1-2; D not certain. Trimming shortened V by 5 bases and J by 4 bases, and 14 bases separated the two germline ends. In germline, CDR1 is SEHNR, CDR2 FQNEAQ (reference sequence). The CDR3 spans 14 residues. Here the CDR3 reads CASSQTQMLYGYTF. The DNA for the CDR3 is TGTGCCAGCAGCCAAACCCAGATGCTCTATGGCTACACCTTC.

The V call is TRBV10-3, the J call TRBJ1-5, with D uncertain. Germline V lookup: CDR1 ENHRY, CDR2 SYGVKD. Trimming removed 1 base from V and 0 bases from J, with 7 bases in between. The CDR3 consists of 15 residues. CDR3 nucleotide sequence: TGTGCCATCAGTGAGTGGCAAATTAGCAATCAGCCCCAGCATTTT. Amino acids: CAISEWQISNQPQHF.

This clonotype was observed at least ten times. The gene calls are TRBV20-1 and TRBJ2-6, with D hard to call. The germline V gene has CDR1 DFQATT and CDR2 SNEGSKA (reference sequence). The CDR3 spans 16 residues. V was cut by 3 bases and J by 0 bases, with 12 bases left in between. CDR3 coding DNA: TGCAGTGCTAGTGTTTTCGGTAGCTCTGGGGCCAACGTCCTGACTTTC. Its protein product is CSASVFGSSGANVLTF.

A word on this clonotype: One end of the junction fails to match germline, which may point to a read error. CDR3 protein: CAISPGLAGGELSF. The CDR3 nucleotides read TGTGCCATCAGCCCGGGACTAGCGGGAGGGGAGTTAAGCTTC. The chain is built from TRBV10-3 and TRBJ2-7, with 16 positions matching TRBD2. Germline V gives CDR1 ENHRY, CDR2 SYGVKD. This CDR3 spans 14 amino acids.

This clonotype was seen only a few times. This may be a read error: a much more frequent sequence differs by one nucleotide. The chain uses TRBV19 and TRBJ1-4; D possibly corresponds to TRBD1 (6 bases). Trimming removed 2 bases from V and 8 bases from J, with 15 bases in between. CDR3 length: 15 residues. In germline, CDR1 is LNHDA, CDR2 SQIVND (reference sequence). The CDR3 DNA sequence: TGTGCCAGTAGTATAAGGGGGTCAGGCGTCGAAAAACTGTTTTTT. Its protein product is CASSIRGSGVEKLFF.

V usage is TRBV2 and J usage is TRBJ2-7, with TRBD1 matching over 7 bases. After removal of 5 bases from V and 5 bases from J, the junction contained 9 bases not matched to a gene. Germline-derived CDR1 and CDR2 are SNHLY and FYNNEI. The CDR3 has 14 amino acids. The CDR3 nucleotides are TGTGCCAGCAGTCGAACAACAGGGACAGACGAGCAGTACTTC. As protein: CASSRTTGTDEQYF.